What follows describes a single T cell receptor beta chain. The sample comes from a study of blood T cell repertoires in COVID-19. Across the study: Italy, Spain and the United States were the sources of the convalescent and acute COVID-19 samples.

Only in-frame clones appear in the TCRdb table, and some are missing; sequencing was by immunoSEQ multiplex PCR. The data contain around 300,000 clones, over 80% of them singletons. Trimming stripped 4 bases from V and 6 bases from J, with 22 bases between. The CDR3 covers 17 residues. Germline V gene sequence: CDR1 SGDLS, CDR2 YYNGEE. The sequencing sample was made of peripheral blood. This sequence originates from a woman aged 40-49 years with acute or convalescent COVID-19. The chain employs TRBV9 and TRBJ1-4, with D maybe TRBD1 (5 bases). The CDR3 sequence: CASSPYGATGTDEKLFF. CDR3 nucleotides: TGTGCCAGCAGCCCTTATGGGGCAACCGGGACTGATGAAAAACTGTTTTTT. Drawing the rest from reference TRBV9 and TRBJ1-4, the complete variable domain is DSGVTQTPKHLITATGQRVTLRCSPRSGDLSVYWYQQSLDQGLQFLIQYYNGEERAKGNILERFSAQQFPDLHSELNLSSLELGDSALYFCASSPYGATGTDEKLFFGSGTQLSVL.